The 20 T cell receptor beta chains reported below all come from one sample, sequenced in a study of blood T cell repertoires in COVID-19. Repertoires were generated with immunoSEQ multiplex PCR, while TCRdb's copy carries only in-frame clones and drops some. This table has 220,000 or so clones, 90% appearing once. Sequencing was done on a sample of PBMCs or T cells enriched from blood (not recorded which). The origin of the receptors is a man aged 25-45 years who had been exposed to COVID-19.

The J gene is TRBJ2-5, the V gene TRBV5-5; possible D gene TRBD1, 6 bases. The CDR3 is 13 residues long. Between the trimmed V and J ends, which lost 4 bases and 5 bases, there was a span of 12 bases. Per germline, CDR1 SGHKS and CDR2 YYEKEE (reference sequence). The CDR3 nucleotides read TGTGCCAGCAGCCTTCAGGGGCTGGAGACCCAGTACTTC. This gives the protein CASSLQGLETQYF.

V and J are TRBV5-1 and TRBJ1-1; maybe TRBD1 (6 bases). Germline-derived CDR1 and CDR2 are SGHRS and YFSETQ. V lost 2 bases, J lost 0 bases, and 11 bases lay in between. This CDR3 has 15 residues. CDR3: CASSFSPGVNTEAFF. CDR3 nucleotide sequence: TGCGCCAGCAGCTTTTCCCCAGGGGTGAACACTGAAGCTTTCTTT.

J is TRBJ2-1 and V is TRBV10-3, with D possibly matching TRBD2 (7 bases). The V end lost 6 bases, the J end lost 7 bases, and 22 bases lay between the germline ends. The germline V gene has CDR1 ENHRY and CDR2 SYGVKD. The CDR3 sequence is 16 residues long. CDR3 DNA sequence: TGTGCCATCAGAATGGATGGGGGGGGGCCTAGGAATGAGCAGTTCTTC. Its translation is CAIRMDGGGPRNEQFF.

J is TRBJ1-5 and V is TRBV3-1 (or the pseudogene TRBV3-2); D gene uncertain. CDR1 is LGHDT, CDR2 YNNKEL, per germline (reference sequence). Trimming took off 7 bases at V and 0 bases at J, with 16 bases between the two ends. The CDR3 covers 16 residues. CDR3: CASTPPGFPSNQPQHF. For the CDR3, the DNA is TGTGCCAGCACCCCACCAGGATTCCCTAGCAATCAGCCCCAGCATTTT.

The chain uses TRBV3-1 (or the pseudogene TRBV3-2) and TRBJ1-2; possibly TRBD1 for D (5 bases). V dropped 0 bases and J dropped 6 bases, with 14 bases sitting between them. CDR1 and CDR2 (germline): LGHDT, YNNKEL (reference sequence). This CDR3 has 15 residues. The CDR3 is CASSQDGGTWDGYTF. CDR3 in DNA: TGTGCCAGCAGCCAAGATGGGGGGACCTGGGATGGCTACACCTTC.

The chain recombines TRBV19 with TRBJ2-5; 9 bases agree with TRBD2. Per the germline V gene, CDR1 is LNHDA and CDR2 is SQIVND (reference sequence). Trimming took 2 bases from V and 0 from J; bases not matched to a gene: 4. The CDR3 spans 16 residues. CDR3 protein: CASSIRAGGNQETQYF. Here the CDR3 DNA reads TGTGCCAGTAGTATAAGGGCGGGGGGGAACCAAGAGACCCAGTACTTC.

Comments on this clone: Sequence at one end of the junction differs from germline and may be a read error. This chain joins TRBV19 and TRBJ1-5; 10 bases agree with TRBD1. The CDR3 totals 13 residues. Germline V gene sequence: CDR1 LNHDA, CDR2 SQIVND (reference sequence). The CDR3 region is CASSSHSGTGDNF. CDR3 DNA: TGTGCCAGTAGTAGCCATTCCGGGACAGGGGACAATTTT.

The genes are TRBV5-1 and TRBJ2-3; TRBD1 matches 8 bases. Germline CDR1 is SGHRS and CDR2 is YFSETQ. After removal of 2 bases from V and 1 base from J, the junction contained 3 bases not matched to a gene. This CDR3 is 15 amino acids long. The CDR3 loop reads CASSLPGQGTDTQYF. CDR3 bases: TGCGCCAGCAGCTTACCGGGACAGGGCACAGATACGCAGTATTTT. Full variable domain (remainder filled in from reference TRBV5-1 and TRBJ2-3): KAGVTQTPRYLIKTRGQQVTLSCSPISGHRSVSWYQQTPGQGLQFLFEYFSETQRNKGNFPGRFSGRQFSNSRSEMNVSTLELGDSALYLCASSLPGQGTDTQYFGPGTRLTVL.

The chain carries TRBV2 and TRBJ2-3; tentative D call: TRBD2 (6 bases). Trimming took off 7 bases at V and 2 bases at J, with 16 bases between the two ends. CDR1 is SNHLY, CDR2 FYNNEI, per germline. The length of the CDR3 is 15 residues. CDR3 coding DNA: TGTGCCAGCATAACATGGGACTTTATCACAGATACGCAGTATTTT. As protein: CASITWDFITDTQYF. Full variable domain (rest looked up from reference TRBV2 and TRBJ2-3): EPEVTQTPSHQVTQMGQEVILRCVPISNHLYFYWYRQILGQKVEFLVSFYNNEISEKSEIFDDQFSVERPDGSNFTLKIRSTKLEDSAMYFCASITWDFITDTQYFGPGTRLTVL.

The table lists this clone with a count of one. Within the sample, other DNA sequences also encode this same CDR3. V usage is TRBV12-3 or TRBV12-4 and J usage is TRBJ2-5, with a weak D call TRBD1 (6 bases). CDR3 size: 13 residues. The germline V and J ends were trimmed by 6 bases and 1 base, with 9 bases remaining between them. In DNA, the CDR3 is TGTGCCAGCAGCAGGGACACCCAAGAGACCCAGTACTTC. Residues: CASSRDTQETQYF.

V is TRBV3-1 (or the pseudogene TRBV3-2) and J is TRBJ2-1; the D gene is possibly TRBD1 (5 bases). CDR1 LGHDT and CDR2 YNNKEL come from the germline V gene (reference sequence). The CDR3 has 18 residues. V gave up 4 bases and J gave up 6 bases, with 25 bases separating them. CDR3 sequence (DNA): TGTGCCAGCAGCCCCATAGTCACAGGACAAGAAAAGTCCAATGAGCAGTTCTTC. Its translation is CASSPIVTGQEKSNEQFF.

V usage is TRBV2 and J usage is TRBJ1-5, with 8 bases lining up with TRBD1. The germline gives CDR1 SNHLY, CDR2 FYNNEI. This CDR3 region has 16 residues. V shed 5 bases, J shed 0 bases, and the junction held 6 bases outside the gene matches. The CDR3 here is CASSTRGPFSNQPQHF. CDR3 bases: TGTGCCAGCAGTACCAGGGGGCCCTTTAGCAATCAGCCCCAGCATTTT.

This chain uses TRBV27 with TRBJ2-7; D is ambiguous. Between the trimmed V and J ends, which lost 5 bases and 0 bases, there was a span of 11 bases. Germline CDR1 is MNHEY and CDR2 is SMNVEV (reference sequence). The CDR3 runs to 14 residues. CDR3 in amino acids: CASSPQVGSYEQYF. The CDR3 DNA reads TGTGCCAGCAGTCCCCAGGTGGGCTCCTACGAGCAGTACTTC.

The chain has TRBV9 and TRBJ1-1, with no clear D. The CDR3 spans 11 residues. Germline CDR1 SGDLS, CDR2 YYNGEE. Trimming stripped 2 bases from V and 11 bases from J, with 10 bases between. CDR3 protein: CASSVRSCAFF. Written as DNA, the CDR3 is TGTGCCAGCAGCGTGAGATCATGCGCTTTCTTT.

This clone has just one count. The V gene is TRBV7-9, the J gene TRBJ2-7; 8 nucleotides agree with TRBD1. CDR3 length equals 16 residues. Germline V gene data show CDR1 as SEHNR and CDR2 as FQNEAQ (reference sequence). J gave up 2 bases and V 6 bases, and 12 bases lay outside the gene matches. The chain's CDR3 is CASSPLGQGETYEQYF. CDR3 nucleotide sequence: TGTGCCAGCAGTCCCCTCGGACAGGGCGAAACCTACGAGCAGTACTTC. The full variable domain, with the rest looked up from reference TRBV7-9 and TRBJ2-7, is DTGVSQNPRHKITKRGQNVTFRCDPISEHNRLYWYRQTLGQGPEFLTYFQNEAQLEKSRLLSDRFSAERPKGSFSTLEIQRTEQGDSAMYLCASSPLGQGETYEQYFGPGTRLTVT.

V is TRBV29-1 and J is TRBJ1-1, with 7 nucleotides matching TRBD1. CDR1 is SQVTM, CDR2 ANQGSEA, per germline. Germline trimming cut 3 bases from V and 0 bases from J; bases unmatched to any gene: 7. This CDR3 comprises 15 residues. CDR3 nucleotide sequence: TGCAGCGTTGATATCGGGACAGTACTGAACACTGAAGCTTTCTTT. It codes for CSVDIGTVLNTEAFF.

The chain joins TRBV2 to TRBJ1-2; a possible D gene is TRBD1 (5 bases). V gave up 6 bases and J gave up 2 bases, with 13 bases separating them. Germline V gives CDR1 SNHLY, CDR2 FYNNEI. CDR3 length: 14 amino acids. The CDR3 DNA sequence: TGTGCCAGCAGCCCAATATCAGGGAACTATGGCTACACCTTC. Encoded protein: CASSPISGNYGYTF.

The CDR3 DNA sequence: TGTGCCAGCAGCCAAGATAATTACGGACGTAAGGGGGTTCTGTCCGAGCAGTACTTC. The encoded protein is CASSQDNYGRKGVLSEQYF. The V call is TRBV4-2, the J call TRBJ2-7; D perhaps matches TRBD1 (6 bases). This CDR3 is built from 19 residues. V was pared by 0 bases and J by 6 bases, with 27 bases between. The V gene's germline CDR1 is LGHNA and CDR2 YNFKEQ.

This clone was seen just once. The chain carries TRBV18 and TRBJ1-3, with 7 nucleotides matching TRBD1. This CDR3 comprises 19 residues. Trimming cost V 1 base and J 0 bases; bases outside gene matches: 12. Germline CDR1 and CDR2: KGHSH and LQKENI. The CDR3 is CASSPLEGQPIASGNTIYF. For the CDR3, the DNA is TGTGCCAGCTCACCACTTGAGGGACAGCCTATCGCCTCTGGAAACACCATATATTTT.

This clone was seen a single time. The chain employs TRBV3-1 (or the pseudogene TRBV3-2) and TRBJ1-1; 7 bases agree with TRBD1. Unmatched junction bases numbered 6, after V lost 4 bases and J lost 1 base. CDR3 size: 15 residues. Germline V CDR1 and CDR2: LGHDT, YNNKEL (reference sequence). CDR3 nucleotide sequence: TGTGCCAGCAGCCTCTCGACAGGGAGGAACACTGAAGCTTTCTTT. It translates to CASSLSTGRNTEAFF.